The rows below give T cell receptor beta chains drawn from one sample of a study of CD8 T cells in Susac syndrome. One entry per CDR3 protein results from TCRdb running MiXCR on the immunoSEQ multiplex PCR reads. The table lists 300,000 to 350,000 distinct CDR3 sequences, 92% of them singletons. Sequenced input: CD4+ T cells from PBMCs. These receptor sequences come from a human donor with multiple sclerosis. CDR3s include the opening cysteine and the closing phenylalanine or tryptophan. A D gene is named only where the DNA matches it firmly. The size field is filled for only some rows; it gives once, few, many or a size class.

size,J,V,D,CDR3,DNA
-,TRBJ1-2,TRBV4-3,-,CASREMASSGGYTF,TGCGCCAGCAGAGAAATGGCATCCTCTGGGGGCTACACCTTC
-,TRBJ1-1,TRBV5-6,TRBD1,CASSLTGDSTEAFF,TGTGCCAGCAGCTTAACAGGGGATAGCACTGAAGCTTTCTTT
few,TRBJ1-5,TRBV7-2,-,CASSFETGHLNQPQHF,TGTGCCAGCAGCTTTGAAACAGGGCACCTTAATCAGCCCCAGCATTTT
-,TRBJ2-2,TRBV24-1,TRBD1,CATSDSGTGNTGELFF,TGTGCCACCAGTGATTCCGGGACAGGGAACACCGGGGAGCTGTTTTTT
-,TRBJ1-4,TRBV19,-,CASSIGATNEKLFF,TGTGCCAGTAGTATTGGAGCAACTAATGAAAAACTGTTTTTT
-,TRBJ1-1,TRBV12-5,-,CASGPPGTLNTEAFF,TGTGCTAGTGGCCCCCCCGGGACCTTAAACACTGAAGCTTTCTTT
-,TRBJ2-2,TRBV9,TRBD1,CASSVEQDRGSAGELFF,TGTGCCAGCAGCGTAGAACAGGACAGGGGTTCGGCCGGGGAGCTGTTTTTT
-,TRBJ1-4,TRBV18,-,CASSRTEGEKLFF,TGTGCCAGCTCCCGGACGGAAGGTGAAAAACTGTTTTTT
-,TRBJ2-3,TRBV20-1,TRBD2,CSASLLGLAGVDTQYF,TGCAGTGCTAGCCTACTGGGACTAGCGGGAGTGGATACGCAGTATTTT
-,TRBJ2-3,TRBV29-1,-,CSVEGGQGSTDTQYF,TGCAGCGTTGAAGGCGGGCAGGGCAGCACAGATACGCAGTATTTT
-,TRBJ2-2,TRBV7-2,-,CASSWSGAGNTGELFF,TGTGCCAGCAGCTGGTCAGGGGCAGGGAACACCGGGGAGCTGTTTTTT
-,TRBJ1-5,TRBV2,TRBD1,CASQDRGRPQHF,TGTGCCAGCCAAGACAGGGGTCGGCCCCAGCATTTT
-,TRBJ2-4,TRBV23-1,-,CASGRTALAKNIQYF,TGCGCCAGCGGAAGAACCGCTCTAGCCAAAAACATTCAGTACTTC
once,TRBJ2-5,TRBV20-1,-,CSAREGRLQETQYF,TGCAGTGCTAGGGAAGGTCGCTTGCAAGAGACCCAGTACTTC
-,TRBJ2-7,TRBV11-1,TRBD2,CASSPGLAWDEQYF,TGTGCCAGCAGCCCGGGACTAGCGTGGGACGAGCAGTACTTC
-,TRBJ2-1,TRBV5-1,-,CASSLIGHEQFF,TGCGCCAGCAGCTTGATCGGACATGAGCAGTTCTTC
-,TRBJ2-3,TRBV6-2/TRBV6-3,-,CASRRIAVGTDTQYF,TGTGCCAGCAGAAGAATAGCGGTCGGGACAGATACGCAGTATTTT
-,TRBJ2-1,TRBV5-1,TRBD2,CASSLVVAGDEQFF,TGCGCCAGCAGCTTGGTAGTAGCGGGGGATGAGCAGTTCTTC
-,TRBJ2-1,TRBV5-1,TRBD1,CASSTGQPGTHNEQFF,TGCGCCAGCAGCACGGGACAGCCCGGGACACACAATGAGCAGTTCTTC
-,TRBJ2-3,TRBV12-3/TRBV12-4,-,CASAITREPSTDTQYF,TGTGCCAGCGCGATCACTAGGGAGCCTAGCACAGATACGCAGTATTTT
-,TRBJ2-5,TRBV20-1,-,CSAGTAQTQYF,TGCAGTGCAGGGACTGCGCAGACCCAGTACTTC
-,TRBJ2-1,TRBV7-2,TRBD2,CASSSNSGIEFF,TGTGCCAGCAGCTCGAATAGCGGGATCGAGTTCTTC
-,TRBJ2-1,TRBV30,TRBD2,CAWSVHAGGYNEQFF,TGTGCCTGGAGTGTACACGCGGGAGGCTACAATGAGCAGTTCTTC
-,TRBJ2-1,TRBV20-1,TRBD2,CSAGGLAGANEQFF,TGCAGTGCTGGGGGACTAGCGGGAGCCAATGAGCAGTTCTTC
-,TRBJ2-3,TRBV4-3,-,CASSQDRTGEVYLDTQYF,TGCGCCAGCAGCCAAGACCGTACCGGCGAGGTGTACTTGGATACGCAGTATTTT
-,TRBJ2-3,TRBV5-4,TRBD1,CASSVDRGRTDTQYF,TGTGCCAGCAGCGTCGACAGGGGCCGCACAGATACGCAGTATTTT
-,TRBJ1-2,TRBV5-6,TRBD1,CASRALDRVNYGYTF,TGTGCCAGCAGAGCCCTGGACAGGGTTAACTATGGCTACACCTTC
once,TRBJ2-1,TRBV7-7,TRBD2,CASSKAGVSYNEQFF,TGTGCTAGCAGTAAGGCGGGAGTGTCCTACAATGAGCAGTTCTTC
-,TRBJ1-1,TRBV18,-,CASSPPGHLAEAFF,TGTGCCAGCTCACCACCGGGACACTTAGCTGAAGCTTTCTTT
-,TRBJ2-3,TRBV4-1,-,CASSQDPGLPADTQYF,TGCGCCAGCAGCCAAGATCCGGGCCTCCCGGCAGATACGCAGTATTTT
-,TRBJ2-3,TRBV20-1,TRBD2,CSAKKWEGQYADTQYF,TGCAGTGCGAAGAAGTGGGAGGGCCAATACGCAGATACGCAGTATTTT
-,TRBJ1-3,TRBV4-3,-,CASSQGPTGSSGNTIYF,TGCGCCAGCAGCCAAGGGCCCACAGGGAGCTCGGGAAACACCATATATTTT
-,TRBJ2-3,TRBV19,TRBD2,CASSGTSGNADTQYF,TGTGCCAGTAGCGGGACTAGCGGAAATGCAGATACGCAGTATTTT
-,TRBJ1-1,TRBV9,-,CASSVGQWNTEAFF,TGTGCCAGCAGCGTAGGACAGTGGAACACTGAAGCTTTCTTT
-,TRBJ2-5,TRBV18,-,CASSPSLGTETQYF,TGTGCCAGCTCACCTAGTCTGGGAACAGAGACCCAGTACTTC
-,TRBJ2-2,TRBV7-3,TRBD1,CASSLVGGWNTGELFF,TGTGCCAGCAGCTTAGTAGGGGGCTGGAACACCGGGGAGCTGTTTTTT
-,TRBJ1-1,TRBV11-3,-,CATNLLGNTEAFF,TGTGCCACGAACCTCCTCGGGAACACTGAAGCTTTCTTT
-,TRBJ2-1,TRBV19,TRBD2,CASSMREADNEQFF,TGTGCCAGTAGTATGCGGGAGGCGGACAATGAGCAGTTCTTC
-,TRBJ1-5,TRBV19,-,CASSIRTDTYSNQPQHF,TGTGCCAGTAGTATACGGACAGACACTTATAGCAATCAGCCCCAGCATTTT
-,TRBJ1-1,TRBV9,-,CASTPDRSNTEAFF,TGTGCCAGCACCCCGGACAGATCGAACACTGAAGCTTTCTTT
few,TRBJ2-7,TRBV7-2,-,CASSLAAYEQYF,TGTGCCAGCAGCTTAGCGGCCTACGAGCAGTACTTC
-,TRBJ1-1,TRBV7-9,-,CASSLAAGANTEAFF,TGTGCCAGCAGCTTAGCGGCAGGGGCCAACACTGAAGCTTTCTTT
-,TRBJ2-1,TRBV11-2,TRBD2,CASSQTSGRAHEQFF,TGTGCCAGCAGCCAGACTAGCGGGAGGGCCCATGAGCAGTTCTTC
-,TRBJ2-3,TRBV7-2,TRBD2,CASSQRRGGSTDTQYF,TGTGCCAGCAGCCAGCGGCGGGGGGGTAGCACAGATACGCAGTATTTT
-,TRBJ2-3,TRBV20-1,TRBD2,CSAYSGRGTDTQYF,TGCAGTGCATATTCAGGGAGGGGCACAGATACGCAGTATTTT
-,TRBJ1-3,TRBV3-1,-,CASSTAWDLRNTIYF,TGTGCCAGCAGTACAGCATGGGACCTGAGAAACACCATATATTTT
-,TRBJ1-1,TRBV30,-,CAWSVVGVNTEAFF,TGTGCCTGGAGTGTTGTCGGGGTGAACACTGAAGCTTTCTTT
-,TRBJ2-6,TRBV2,TRBD1,CASSGQGAPTGANVLTF,TGTGCCAGCAGTGGGCAGGGGGCTCCGACTGGGGCCAACGTCCTGACTTTC
-,TRBJ1-5,TRBV30,-,CAWSQPGTTYNQPQHF,TGTGCCTGGAGTCAACCCGGGACAACCTACAATCAGCCCCAGCATTTT
-,TRBJ1-2,TRBV20-1,-,CSASTLNTEPYGYTF,TGCAGTGCTAGCACATTGAATACAGAGCCCTATGGCTACACCTTC
-,TRBJ2-7,TRBV12-3/TRBV12-4,-,CASRPNEGTPGHYEQYF,TGTGCCAGCAGACCGAATGAAGGGACCCCTGGGCACTACGAGCAGTACTTC
-,TRBJ2-2,TRBV29-1,TRBD2,CSVSGTKGTGELFF,TGCAGCGTTTCCGGGACTAAAGGGACCGGGGAGCTGTTTTTT
once,TRBJ1-2,TRBV29-1,-,CSVANPRGSRYGYTF,TGCAGCGTCGCAAATCCCAGGGGTTCTCGCTATGGCTACACCTTC
-,TRBJ2-5,TRBV18,-,CASSPRRTETQYF,TGTGCCAGCTCTCCCCGACGGACAGAGACCCAGTACTTC
few,TRBJ1-5,TRBV12-3/TRBV12-4,-,CASSLVGNQPQHF,TGTGCCAGCAGTTTAGTGGGCAATCAGCCCCAGCATTTT
-,TRBJ2-7,TRBV20-1,TRBD1,CSTGTASSYEQYF,TGCAGCACTGGGACAGCAAGCTCCTACGAGCAGTACTTC
-,TRBJ1-4,TRBV7-2,-,CASSGSLGHNEKLFF,TGTGCCAGCAGCGGCAGTCTGGGGCACAATGAAAAACTGTTTTTT
few,TRBJ1-4,TRBV4-1,-,CASSQVRGEKLFF,TGCGCCAGCAGCCAAGTCCGAGGGGAAAAACTGTTTTTT
-,TRBJ2-7,TRBV20-1,-,CSASNRYEQYF,TGCAGTGCTAGTAACCGGTACGAGCAGTACTTC